Listed here is a single T cell receptor beta chain. A v3.0 immunoSEQ assay was performed at survey level. Generated by immunoSEQ multiplex PCR, the TCRdb table keeps only in-frame clones and is missing some. The table records roughly 25,000 clones, almost 85% of them present only once. The data stem from a study of long-term antiretroviral therapy in people with HIV. The germline V gene has CDR1 SEHNR and CDR2 FQNEAQ (reference sequence). Trimming cost V 2 bases and J 2 bases; bases outside gene matches: 13. CDR3 size: 18 residues. This sample comprised unsorted PBMCs, obtained 1.1 years before starting antiretroviral therapy. V gene TRBV7-9 combines with J gene TRBJ2-5; 8 bases fit TRBD2. The sequence was obtained from a woman aged 30 to 39 with HIV. The CDR3 loop is CASSLFGTRVNSQETQYF. The CDR3 DNA is TGTGCCAGCAGCTTATTCGGGACTAGGGTAAATTCACAAGAGACCCAGTACTTC.